This T cell receptor beta chain was sequenced for a study of T-cell memory formation after mild COVID-19. Study context: In these data, TCR clusters were largely donor specific. Overall study results and limits: Clones that got smaller from day 15 to 85 had even CD4/CD8, while clones growing later tipped toward CD4+. The pre-infection memory compartment contained some responding clones, suggesting cross-reactive memory joined.

With regard to this clonotype: As yet, its antigen is unknown.

Each CDR3 protein gets one entry after TCRdb re-called the 5' RACE reads with MiXCR. The data contain some 450,000 distinct CDR3 sequences, 20% of them singletons. CDR1 is SGHDT, CDR2 YYEEEE, per germline. V was trimmed by 3 bases and J by 12 bases, leaving 16 bases between them. The CDR3 spans 13 residues. This receptor was obtained from an adult woman who had mild COVID-19 (a few samples of this study predate the infection). Cell type and time point are not known. The source material was PBMCs or a T cell subset sorted from them (not recorded which). This chain joins TRBV5-6 and TRBJ2-4, with D unclear. In DNA form, the CDR3 reads TGTGCCAGCAGCTGGTGGATGGCGGACCATCAGTACTTC. Translation gives CASSWWMADHQYF. The full variable domain, rest sourced from reference TRBV5-6 and TRBJ2-4, is DAGVTQSPTHLIKTRGQQVTLRCSPKSGHDTVSWYQQALGQGPQFIFQYYEEEERQRGNFPDRFSGHQFPNYSSELNVNALLLGDSALYLCASSWWMADHQYFGAGTRLSVL.